The T cell receptor (beta chain) under discussion was sequenced for a study of blood T cell repertoires in COVID-19. Study-level background: Acute-phase and convalescent COVID-19 samples originated in the United States, Italy and Spain. In each case, the material was cDNA or gDNA derived from T cells, B-cell-depleted T cells, or PBMCs.

The CDR3 has 16 residues. CDR1 and CDR2 (germline): MDHEN, SYDVKM. V lost 6 bases, J lost 5 bases, and 15 bases stayed unmatched. Authors' methods: Nucleated cell counts were estimated from reference gene primer amplification. Method: immunoSEQ multiplex PCR; TCRdb's copy keeps in-frame clones and lacks some. The V and J calls and the clone size are those of that table, but D and trimming were determined from the DNA. The sample includes about 90,000 clones, 65% to 90% seen only once; the top ten take more than 1%. The receptor was isolated from an elderly man with active or convalescent COVID-19. The chain is built from TRBV28 and TRBJ2-7, with 8 bases aligning to TRBD2. Specimen: peripheral blood. CDR3 protein: CASSSAGSGRFHEQYF. CDR3 coding DNA: TGTGCCAGCAGCTCTGCTGGCAGCGGGAGATTCCACGAGCAGTACTTC. The variable domain in full, completed from reference TRBV28 and TRBJ2-7, reads DVKVTQSSRYLVKRTGEKVFLECVQDMDHENMFWYRQDPGLGLRLIYFSYDVKMKEKGDIPEGYSVSREKKERFSLILESASTNQTSMYLCASSSAGSGRFHEQYFGPGTRLTVT.